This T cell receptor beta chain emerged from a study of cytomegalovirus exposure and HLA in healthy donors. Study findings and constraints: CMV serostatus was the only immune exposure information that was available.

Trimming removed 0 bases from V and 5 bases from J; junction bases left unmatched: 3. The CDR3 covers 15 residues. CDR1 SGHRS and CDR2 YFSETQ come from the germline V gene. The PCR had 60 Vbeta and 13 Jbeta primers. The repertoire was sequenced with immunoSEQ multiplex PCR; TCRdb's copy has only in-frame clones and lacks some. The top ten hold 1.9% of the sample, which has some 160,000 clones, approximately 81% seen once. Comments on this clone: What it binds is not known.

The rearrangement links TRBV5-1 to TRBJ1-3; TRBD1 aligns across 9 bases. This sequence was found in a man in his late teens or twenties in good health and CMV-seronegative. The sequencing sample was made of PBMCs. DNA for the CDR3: TGCGCCAGCAGCTTGGATGGGACAGGGAGAAACACCATATATTTT. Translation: CASSLDGTGRNTIYF.